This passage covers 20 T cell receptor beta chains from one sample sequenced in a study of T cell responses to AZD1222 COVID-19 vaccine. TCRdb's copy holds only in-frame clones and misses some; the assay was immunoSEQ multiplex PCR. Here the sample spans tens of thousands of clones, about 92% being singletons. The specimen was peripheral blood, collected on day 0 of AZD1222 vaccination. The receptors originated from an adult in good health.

CDR3 sequence reads: CASSLQPGAREQYF. Written as DNA, the CDR3 is TGCGCCAGCAGCTTGCAGCCGGGGGCGCGAGAGCAGTACTTC. The chain carries TRBV5-1 and TRBJ2-7; possibly TRBD1 or TRBD2 for D (6 bases each). This CDR3 has 14 amino acids. CDR1 SGHRS and CDR2 YFSETQ come from the germline V gene. Trimming removed 1 base at V and 7 bases at J, with 15 bases between.

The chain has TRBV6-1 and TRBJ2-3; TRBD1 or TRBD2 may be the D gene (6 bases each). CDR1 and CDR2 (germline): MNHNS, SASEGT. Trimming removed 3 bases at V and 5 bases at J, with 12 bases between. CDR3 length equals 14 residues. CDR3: CASSEGAGIDTQYF. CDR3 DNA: TGTGCCAGCAGTGAGGGGGCGGGGATAGATACGCAGTATTTT.

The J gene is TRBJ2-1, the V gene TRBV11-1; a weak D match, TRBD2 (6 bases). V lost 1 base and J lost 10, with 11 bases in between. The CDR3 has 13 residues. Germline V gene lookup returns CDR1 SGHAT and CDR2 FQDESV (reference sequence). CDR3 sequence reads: CASSLDLALEQFF. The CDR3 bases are TGTGCCAGCAGCTTAGACCTAGCGTTAGAGCAGTTCTTC.

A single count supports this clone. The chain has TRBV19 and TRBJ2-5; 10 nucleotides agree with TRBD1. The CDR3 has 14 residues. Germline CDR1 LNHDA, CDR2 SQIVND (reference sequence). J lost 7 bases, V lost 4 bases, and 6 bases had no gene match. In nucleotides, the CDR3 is TGTGCCAGTAGTAGTGCCGGGGACAGGGGGACCCAGTACTTC. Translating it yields CASSSAGDRGTQYF.

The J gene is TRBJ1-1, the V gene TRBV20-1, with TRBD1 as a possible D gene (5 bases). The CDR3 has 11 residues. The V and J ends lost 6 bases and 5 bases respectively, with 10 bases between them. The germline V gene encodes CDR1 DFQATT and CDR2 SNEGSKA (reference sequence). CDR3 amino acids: CSAPGRTEAFF. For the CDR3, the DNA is TGCAGTGCCCCAGGGAGGACTGAAGCTTTCTTT.

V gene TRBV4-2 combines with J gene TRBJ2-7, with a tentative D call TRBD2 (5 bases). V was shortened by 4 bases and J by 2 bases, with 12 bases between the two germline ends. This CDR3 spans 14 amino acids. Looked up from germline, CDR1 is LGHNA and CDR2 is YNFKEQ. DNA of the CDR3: TGTGCCAGCAGCCCTGGACTGGTCGCCTACGAGCAGTACTTC. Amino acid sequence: CASSPGLVAYEQYF.

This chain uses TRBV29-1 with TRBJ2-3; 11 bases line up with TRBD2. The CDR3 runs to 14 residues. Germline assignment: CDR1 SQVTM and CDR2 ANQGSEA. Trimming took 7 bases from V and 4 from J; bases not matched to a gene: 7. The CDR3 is CSGRLAGGPDTQYF. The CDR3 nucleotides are TGCAGCGGGAGGCTAGCGGGAGGTCCAGATACGCAGTATTTT.

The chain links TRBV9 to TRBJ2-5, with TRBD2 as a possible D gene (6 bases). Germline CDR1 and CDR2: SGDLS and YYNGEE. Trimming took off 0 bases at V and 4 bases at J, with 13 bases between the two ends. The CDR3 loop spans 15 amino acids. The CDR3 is CASSVEEGLSETQYF. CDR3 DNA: TGTGCCAGCAGCGTAGAGGAGGGGCTATCAGAGACCCAGTACTTC. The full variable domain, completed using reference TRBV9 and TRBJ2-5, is DSGVTQTPKHLITATGQRVTLRCSPRSGDLSVYWYQQSLDQGLQFLIQYYNGEERAKGNILERFSAQQFPDLHSELNLSSLELGDSALYFCASSVEEGLSETQYFGPGTRLLVL.

CDR3 protein: CASRLTRAWGNQPQHF. In DNA, the CDR3 is TGTGCCAGCAGACTTACGAGAGCCTGGGGGAATCAGCCCCAGCATTTT. The chain combines TRBV28 with TRBJ1-5; D is possibly TRBD1 (5 bases). From germline, CDR1 is MDHEN and CDR2 SYDVKM. The CDR3 runs to 16 residues. Deletions cut 6 bases from V and 4 bases from J, with 19 bases between.

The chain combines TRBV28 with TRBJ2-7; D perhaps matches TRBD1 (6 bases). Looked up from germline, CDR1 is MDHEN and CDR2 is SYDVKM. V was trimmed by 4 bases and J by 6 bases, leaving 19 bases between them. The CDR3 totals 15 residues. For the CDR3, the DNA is TGTGCCAGCAGTTCCTCCGCTACCCTAGGGGGCGAGCAGTACTTC. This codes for CASSSSATLGGEQYF.

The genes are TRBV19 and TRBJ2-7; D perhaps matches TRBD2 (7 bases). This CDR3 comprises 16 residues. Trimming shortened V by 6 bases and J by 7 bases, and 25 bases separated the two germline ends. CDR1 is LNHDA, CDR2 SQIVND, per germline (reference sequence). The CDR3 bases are TGTGCCAGTAGCGGACTAGGGGGATTTAGCGTGTGGGAGCAGTACTTC. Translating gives CASSGLGGFSVWEQYF.

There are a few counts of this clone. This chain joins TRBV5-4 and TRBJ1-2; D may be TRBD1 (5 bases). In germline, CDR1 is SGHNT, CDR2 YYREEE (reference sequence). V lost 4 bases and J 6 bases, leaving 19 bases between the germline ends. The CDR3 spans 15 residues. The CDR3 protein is CASSTGGRGKNGYTF. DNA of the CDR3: TGTGCCAGCAGCACGGGAGGTCGGGGGAAGAATGGCTACACCTTC.

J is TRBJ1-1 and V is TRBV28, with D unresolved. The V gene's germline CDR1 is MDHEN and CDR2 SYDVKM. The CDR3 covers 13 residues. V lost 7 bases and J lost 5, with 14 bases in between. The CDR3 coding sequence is TGTGCCAGCACGCATGGGATGGGAACTGAAGCTTTCTTT. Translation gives CASTHGMGTEAFF.

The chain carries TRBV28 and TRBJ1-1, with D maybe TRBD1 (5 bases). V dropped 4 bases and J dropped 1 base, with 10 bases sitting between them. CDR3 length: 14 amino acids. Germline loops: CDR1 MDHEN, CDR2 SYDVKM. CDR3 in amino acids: CASSSLGGNTEAFF. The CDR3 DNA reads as TGTGCCAGCAGTTCATTGGGGGGGAACACTGAAGCTTTCTTT. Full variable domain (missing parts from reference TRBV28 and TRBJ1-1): DVKVTQSSRYLVKRTGEKVFLECVQDMDHENMFWYRQDPGLGLRLIYFSYDVKMKEKGDIPEGYSVSREKKERFSLILESASTNQTSMYLCASSSLGGNTEAFFGQGTRLTVV.

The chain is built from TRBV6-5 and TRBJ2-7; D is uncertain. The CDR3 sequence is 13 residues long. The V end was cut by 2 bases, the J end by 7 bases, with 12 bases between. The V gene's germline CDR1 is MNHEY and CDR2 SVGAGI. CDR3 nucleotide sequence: TGTGCCAGCAGTTACAGGGTCAGTTTAGAGCAGTACTTC. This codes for CASSYRVSLEQYF.

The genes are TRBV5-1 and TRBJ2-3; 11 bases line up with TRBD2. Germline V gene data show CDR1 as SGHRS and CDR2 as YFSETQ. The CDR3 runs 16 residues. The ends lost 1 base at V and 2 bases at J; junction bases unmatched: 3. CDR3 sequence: CASSLTSGRFTDTQYF. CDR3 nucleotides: TGCGCCAGCAGCTTGACTAGCGGGAGATTCACAGATACGCAGTATTTT.

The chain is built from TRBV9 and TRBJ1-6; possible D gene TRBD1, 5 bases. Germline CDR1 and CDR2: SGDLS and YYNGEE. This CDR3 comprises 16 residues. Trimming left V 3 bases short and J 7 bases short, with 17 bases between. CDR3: CASSEDPRVGNSPLHF. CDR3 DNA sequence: TGTGCCAGCAGCGAGGACCCCAGGGTTGGAAATTCACCCCTCCACTTT.

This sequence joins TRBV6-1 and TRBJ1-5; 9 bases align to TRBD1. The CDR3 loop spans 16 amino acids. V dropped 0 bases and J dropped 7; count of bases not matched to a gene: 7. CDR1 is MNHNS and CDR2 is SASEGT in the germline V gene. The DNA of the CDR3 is TGTGCCAGCAGTGAAGCGCCGGACAGGGGCGGGCAGCCCCAGCATTTT. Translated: CASSEAPDRGGQPQHF.

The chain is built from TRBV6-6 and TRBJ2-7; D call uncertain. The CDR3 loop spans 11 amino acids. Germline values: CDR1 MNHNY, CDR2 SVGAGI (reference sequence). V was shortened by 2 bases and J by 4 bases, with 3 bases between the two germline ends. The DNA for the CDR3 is TGTGCCAGCAGTTACAAGTACGAGCAGTACTTC. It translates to CASSYKYEQYF.

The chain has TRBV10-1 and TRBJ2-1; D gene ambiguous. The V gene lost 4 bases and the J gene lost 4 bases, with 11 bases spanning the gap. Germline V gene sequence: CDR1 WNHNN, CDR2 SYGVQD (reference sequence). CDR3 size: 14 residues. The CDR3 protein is CASSATMVYNEQFF. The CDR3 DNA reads TGCGCCAGCAGTGCGACGATGGTGTACAATGAGCAGTTCTTC.